These T cell receptor beta chains were read from a single sample in a study of blood T cell repertoires in COVID-19. Sequencing was performed with immunoSEQ multiplex PCR; in TCRdb, only in-frame clones are kept and a portion is missing. Altogether roughly 86,000 clones are present, approximately 82% being singletons, with the ten largest covering about 2.1%. The sample comprised peripheral blood. The receptors originated from a woman between 70 and 85 years old with acute or convalescent COVID-19. The conserved cysteine and the conserved F or W are not part of the CDR3 here. Each record gives: clone size, V gene, CDR3 protein. The size entry is marked missing in some rows and otherwise reads once, few, many or a size class.

clone_size: NA
v_call: TRBV5-4
cdr3_aa: ASSFSGYEQY

clone_size: NA
v_call: TRBV4-1
cdr3_aa: ASSQEYSDSNEKLF

clone_size: NA
v_call: TRBV5-1
cdr3_aa: ASSTGQGPFDEQY

clone_size: NA
v_call: TRBV4-1
cdr3_aa: ASSQGVGQGSNEQF

clone_size: NA
v_call: TRBV7-2
cdr3_aa: ASSLQGASSPLH

clone_size: NA
v_call: TRBV21-1
cdr3_aa: ASSKVSQGSGQPQH

clone_size: NA
v_call: TRBV5-1
cdr3_aa: ASSWGQGVTYEQY

clone_size: NA
v_call: TRBV19
cdr3_aa: ASSSRGREKLF

clone_size: NA
v_call: TRBV27
cdr3_aa: ASSSPRTGGDTEAF

clone_size: once
v_call: TRBV30
cdr3_aa: AWSVKIEYEQY

clone_size: NA
v_call: TRBV18
cdr3_aa: ASSPGQGLNYEQY

clone_size: NA
v_call: TRBV13
cdr3_aa: ASSFFLSAGQGSYGYT

clone_size: NA
v_call: TRBV4-1
cdr3_aa: ASSAYQETQY